A selection of T cell receptor beta chains follows, all from one sample in a study of shared clonotypes between healthy human individuals. The repertoire was sequenced with immunoSEQ multiplex PCR; TCRdb's copy has only in-frame clones and lacks some. The sample yields roughly 450,000 clones, about four fifths seen once. The specimen sequenced was PBMCs. The receptors come from a middle-aged woman in good health. Some clones in this sample may be carry-over from other donors' samples. The CDR3 runs from the conserved cysteine through the conserved F or W. A D gene is named only where the DNA matches it firmly. A row's size may be missing; if present it is once, few, many or a size class.

cdr3_nt	cdr3_aa	v_call	j_call	d_call	clone_size
TGTGCCAGCACTGACCCTAGCGGGGGGAATGAGCAGTTCTTC	CASTDPSGGNEQFF	TRBV5-4	TRBJ2-1	TRBD2	NA
TGTGCTAGTGGTTTCGGGGGAGGTCGGGAGCAGTTCTTC	CASGFGGGREQFF	TRBV12-5	TRBJ2-1	NA	few
TGCGCCAGCAGCTCCAAAACGAGACTAGTAGGGAGTGAGCAGTTCTTC	CASSSKTRLVGSEQFF	TRBV5-1	TRBJ2-1	NA	once
TGTGCCAGCAGCCAAGATGTACAGGGAGGTGATCAGCCCCAGCATTTT	CASSQDVQGGDQPQHF	TRBV4-2	TRBJ1-5	NA	few
TGCAGCGTTGACGGCGTAACCGGGGAGCTGTTTTTT	CSVDGVTGELFF	TRBV29-1	TRBJ2-2	NA	NA
TGCGCCAGCAGCCAACGATATGTACAAGGGACGGGAGCAACTAATGAAAAACTGTTTTTT	CASSQRYVQGTGATNEKLFF	TRBV4-3	TRBJ1-4	NA	once
TGTGCCACTAACCCTTCTCAGGACAATCAGCCCCAGCATTTT	CATNPSQDNQPQHF	TRBV10-3	TRBJ1-5	NA	NA
TGCGCCAGCAGCTCGACAGAATTCTACGAGCAGTACTTC	CASSSTEFYEQYF	TRBV5-1	TRBJ2-7	NA	NA
TGTGCCAGCGCCCCGGGATCTGAAGCTTTCTTT	CASAPGSEAFF	TRBV7-9	TRBJ1-1	NA	few
TGTGCCAGCAGTGCCGACGCAGGGTGGCGCGGGGAGCTGTTTTTT	CASSADAGWRGELFF	TRBV6-4	TRBJ2-2	NA	NA
TGCAGCGCCGCACAGGGAAATAGCAATCAGCCCCAGCATTTT	CSAAQGNSNQPQHF	TRBV29-1	TRBJ1-5	NA	NA
TGTGCCAGCAGTGACTCGAGTTTCGATGAGCAGTTCTTC	CASSDSSFDEQFF	TRBV6-4	TRBJ2-1	NA	few
TGTGCCAGCAGCCCGGTCCAACAGGGAGGCGGGGAGCTGTTTTTT	CASSPVQQGGGELFF	TRBV7-3	TRBJ2-2	NA	NA
TGTGCCAGCAGCCTTTATGCGCGGCTCACCTACAATGAGCAGTTCTTC	CASSLYARLTYNEQFF	TRBV9	TRBJ2-1	NA	NA
TGTGCCTGGAGGGATTGGAGGGCTCGAGGGACCCAGTACTTC	CAWRDWRARGTQYF	TRBV30	TRBJ2-5	NA	many
TGTGCCAGCAGTGAAAGGGCTTCCCAGCAGGGAGATACGCAGTATTTT	CASSERASQQGDTQYF	TRBV2	TRBJ2-3	NA	many
TGTGTCAGCAGTGTATCGGGAGGGGTAGACAATGAGCAGTTCTTC	CVSSVSGGVDNEQFF	TRBV6-4	TRBJ2-1	TRBD2	NA
TGTGCCAGCAGCTTAGGACCAGGGAATGAGCAGTTCTTC	CASSLGPGNEQFF	TRBV7-9	TRBJ2-1	NA	NA
TGCGCCAGCAGTCAAGACAGGAGGAGGACGCGTCCGTCTGGAAACACCATATATTTT	CASSQDRRRTRPSGNTIYF	TRBV23-1	TRBJ1-3	NA	NA
TGTGCCAGCAGTGAAGGGGGACTAGCGGGGATCTCCTACGAGCAGTACTTC	CASSEGGLAGISYEQYF	TRBV6-1	TRBJ2-7	TRBD2	NA
TGCGCCAGCAGGACCGGGACTAGTTCGGATACGCAGTATTTT	CASRTGTSSDTQYF	TRBV5-1	TRBJ2-3	TRBD2	NA
TGTGCCAGCAGTTCCGATCTAGCGGGGGTCTACAATGAGCAGTTCTTC	CASSSDLAGVYNEQFF	TRBV6-5	TRBJ2-1	TRBD2	NA
TGTGCCAGCAGCCCCGGTTTAGCGGGATACAATGAGCAGTTCTTC	CASSPGLAGYNEQFF	TRBV11-2	TRBJ2-1	TRBD2	NA
TGTGCCAGCAGCTTGGCAGTGGCTTTTGGCTACACCTTC	CASSLAVAFGYTF	TRBV11-2	TRBJ1-2	NA	NA
TGTGCCAGCAGCCAGCGGGAGGGCCAAGATACGCAGTATTTT	CASSQREGQDTQYF	TRBV5-4	TRBJ2-3	TRBD2	NA
TGTGCCAGTAGTATAGACAAGCAAGAGACCCAGTACTTC	CASSIDKQETQYF	TRBV19	TRBJ2-5	NA	NA
TGTGCCAGCAGTGAACCGTATCGGCAGCCAGGTAACTACGAGCAGTACTTC	CASSEPYRQPGNYEQYF	TRBV6-1	TRBJ2-7	NA	NA
TGTGCCAGCAGCCAAGAACTAGCGGGAGGGCCCGATACGCAGTATTTT	CASSQELAGGPDTQYF	TRBV4-2	TRBJ2-3	TRBD2	NA
TGTGCCAGCAGCTTAGACCCGGGACAGGAAGTCTCCTACGAGCAGTACTTC	CASSLDPGQEVSYEQYF	TRBV7-6	TRBJ2-7	TRBD1	NA
TGCAGCGTTGAAGAATCCGGGGGCAACACTGAAGCTTTCTTT	CSVEESGGNTEAFF	TRBV29-1	TRBJ1-1	NA	NA
TGTGCCAGCAGCTTCCCGGGGAGCAGTGAAAAACTGTTTTTT	CASSFPGSSEKLFF	TRBV5-6	TRBJ1-4	NA	once
TGTGCCAGCTCACCACCGCCCGGGACAGGGGACTCCTATGGCTACACCTTC	CASSPPPGTGDSYGYTF	TRBV18	TRBJ1-2	TRBD1	NA
TGTGCCATCAGAGGACAGGGGGCCTATGGCTACACCTTC	CAIRGQGAYGYTF	TRBV10-3	TRBJ1-2	TRBD1	NA
TGTGCCAGTAGCGCCACCCGGACCGCAAAGAACACTGAAGCTTTCTTT	CASSATRTAKNTEAFF	TRBV19	TRBJ1-1	NA	NA
TGCAGCGTTTCAGGCGGGAGGGGGCGTGATGAAAAACTGTTTTTT	CSVSGGRGRDEKLFF	TRBV29-1	TRBJ1-4	TRBD1	NA